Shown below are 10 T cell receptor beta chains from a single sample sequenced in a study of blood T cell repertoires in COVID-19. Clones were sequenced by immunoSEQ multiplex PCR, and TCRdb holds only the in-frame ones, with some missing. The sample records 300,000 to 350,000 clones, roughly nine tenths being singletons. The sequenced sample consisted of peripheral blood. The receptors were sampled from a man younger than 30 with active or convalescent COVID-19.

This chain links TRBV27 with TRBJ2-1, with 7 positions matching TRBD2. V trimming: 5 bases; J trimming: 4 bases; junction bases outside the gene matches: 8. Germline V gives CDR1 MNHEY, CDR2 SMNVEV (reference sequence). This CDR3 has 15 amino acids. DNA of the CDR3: TGTGCCAGCAGTCATGAACTAGCGACATACAATGAGCAGTTCTTC. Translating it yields CASSHELATYNEQFF.

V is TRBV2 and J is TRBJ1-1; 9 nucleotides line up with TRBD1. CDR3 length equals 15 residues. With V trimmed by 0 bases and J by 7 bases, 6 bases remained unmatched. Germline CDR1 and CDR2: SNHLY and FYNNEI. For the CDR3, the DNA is TGTGCCAGCAGTGAAGCTGGGACAGGGCTTAGTGAAGCTTTCTTT. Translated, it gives CASSEAGTGLSEAFF. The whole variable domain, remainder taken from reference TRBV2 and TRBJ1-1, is EPEVTQTPSHQVTQMGQEVILRCVPISNHLYFYWYRQILGQKVEFLVSFYNNEISEKSEIFDDQFSVERPDGSNFTLKIRSTKLEDSAMYFCASSEAGTGLSEAFFGQGTRLTVV.

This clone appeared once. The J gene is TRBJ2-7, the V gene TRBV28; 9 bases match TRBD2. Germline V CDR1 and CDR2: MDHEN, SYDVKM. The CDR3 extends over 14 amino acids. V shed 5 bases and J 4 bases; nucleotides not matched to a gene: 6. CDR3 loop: CASSAPGLAYEQYF. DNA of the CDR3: TGTGCCAGCAGTGCTCCGGGACTAGCTTACGAGCAGTACTTC.

In DNA form, the CDR3 reads TGTGCCAGCAGCCCACAGGGGGCCTGGGAGCAGTACTTC. Its translation is CASSPQGAWEQYF. This chain connects TRBV5-4 to TRBJ2-7, with 9 bases matching TRBD1. J gave up 7 bases and V 4 bases, and 6 bases lay outside the gene matches. This CDR3 is 13 amino acids long. Germline lookup yields CDR1 SGHNT and CDR2 YYREEE (reference sequence).

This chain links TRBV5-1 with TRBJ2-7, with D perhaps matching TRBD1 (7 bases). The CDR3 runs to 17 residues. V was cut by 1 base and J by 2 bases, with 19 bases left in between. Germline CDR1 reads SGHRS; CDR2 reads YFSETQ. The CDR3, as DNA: TGCGCCAGCAGCTTGTTCGTGTCGACAGGGAGGCCCTACGAGCAGTACTTC. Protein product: CASSLFVSTGRPYEQYF.

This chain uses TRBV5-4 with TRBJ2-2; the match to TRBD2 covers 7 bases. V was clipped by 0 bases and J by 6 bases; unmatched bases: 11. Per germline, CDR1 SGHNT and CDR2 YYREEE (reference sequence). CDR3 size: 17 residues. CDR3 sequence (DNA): TGTGCCAGCAGCTTGGAACGCGCGGGAGAATCCCCCGGGGAGCTGTTTTTT. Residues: CASSLERAGESPGELFF.

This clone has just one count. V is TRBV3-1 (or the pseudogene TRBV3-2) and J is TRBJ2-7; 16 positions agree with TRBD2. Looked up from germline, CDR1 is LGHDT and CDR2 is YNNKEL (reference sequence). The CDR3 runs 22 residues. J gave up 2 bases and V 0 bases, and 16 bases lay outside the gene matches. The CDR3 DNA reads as TGTGCCAGCAGCCAAGACGGGGAATGGCAGGGACTAGCGGGAGGGTCTACCTACGAGCAGTACTTC. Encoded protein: CASSQDGEWQGLAGGSTYEQYF.

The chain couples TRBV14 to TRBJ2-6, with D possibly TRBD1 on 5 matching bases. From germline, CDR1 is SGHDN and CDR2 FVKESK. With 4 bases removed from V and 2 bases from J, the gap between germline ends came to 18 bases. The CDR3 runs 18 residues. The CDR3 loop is CASSPSFWGRAGANVLTF. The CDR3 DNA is TGTGCCAGCAGCCCTTCCTTCTGGGGCAGGGCTGGGGCCAACGTCCTGACTTTC.

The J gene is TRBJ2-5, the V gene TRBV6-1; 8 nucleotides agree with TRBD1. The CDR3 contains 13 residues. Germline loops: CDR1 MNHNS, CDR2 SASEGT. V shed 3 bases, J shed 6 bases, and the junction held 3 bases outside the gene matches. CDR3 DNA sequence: TGTGCCAGCAGTGATGTCAGGGGGCAGACCCAGTACTTC. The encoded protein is CASSDVRGQTQYF.

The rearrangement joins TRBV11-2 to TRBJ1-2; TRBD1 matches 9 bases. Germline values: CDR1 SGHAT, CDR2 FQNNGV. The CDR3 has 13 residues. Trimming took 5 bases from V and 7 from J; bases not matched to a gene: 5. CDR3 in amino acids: CASSPGTGIGYTF. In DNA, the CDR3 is TGTGCCAGCAGCCCAGGGACAGGGATTGGCTACACCTTC.